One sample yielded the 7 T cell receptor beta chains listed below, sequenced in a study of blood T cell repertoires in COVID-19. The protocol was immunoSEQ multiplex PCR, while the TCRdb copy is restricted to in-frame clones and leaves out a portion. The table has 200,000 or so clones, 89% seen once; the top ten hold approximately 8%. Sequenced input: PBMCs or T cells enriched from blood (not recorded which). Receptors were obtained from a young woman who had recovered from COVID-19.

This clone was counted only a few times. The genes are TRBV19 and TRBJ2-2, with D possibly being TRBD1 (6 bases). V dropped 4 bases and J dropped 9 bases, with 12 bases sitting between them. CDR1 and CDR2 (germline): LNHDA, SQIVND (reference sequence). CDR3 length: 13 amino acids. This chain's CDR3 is CASSTVGQRELFF. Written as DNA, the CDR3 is TGTGCCAGTAGTACCGTCGGACAGAGGGAGCTGTTTTTT. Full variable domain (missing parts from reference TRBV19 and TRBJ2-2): DGGITQSPKYLFRKEGQNVTLSCEQNLNHDAMYWYRQDPGQGLRLIYYSQIVNDFQKGDIAEGYSVSREKKESFPLTVTSAQKNPTAFYLCASSTVGQRELFFGEGSRLTVL.

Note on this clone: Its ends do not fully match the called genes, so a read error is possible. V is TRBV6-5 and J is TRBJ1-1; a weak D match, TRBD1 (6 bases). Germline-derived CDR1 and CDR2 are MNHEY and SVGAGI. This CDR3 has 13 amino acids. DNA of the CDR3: TGTGCCAGCAGTTACGAGTCTGGGCAGGGGAAGATCTTT. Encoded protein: CASSYESGQGKIF.

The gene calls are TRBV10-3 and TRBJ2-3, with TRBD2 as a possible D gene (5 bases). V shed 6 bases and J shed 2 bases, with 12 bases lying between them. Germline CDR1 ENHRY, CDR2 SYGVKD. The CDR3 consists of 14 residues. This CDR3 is CAIRGLHNTDTQYF. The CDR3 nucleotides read TGTGCCATCAGAGGACTCCATAACACAGATACGCAGTATTTT.

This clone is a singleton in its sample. CDR3 DNA: TGTGCCAGCAGCCCCCGAAATTTGGGGAGGAACTATGGCTACACCTTC. This encodes CASSPRNLGRNYGYTF. V gene TRBV5-5 combines with J gene TRBJ1-2; no clear D. The V end was cut by 4 bases, the J end by 2 bases, with 18 bases between. This CDR3 is built from 16 residues. Germline CDR1 is SGHKS and CDR2 is YYEKEE (reference sequence).

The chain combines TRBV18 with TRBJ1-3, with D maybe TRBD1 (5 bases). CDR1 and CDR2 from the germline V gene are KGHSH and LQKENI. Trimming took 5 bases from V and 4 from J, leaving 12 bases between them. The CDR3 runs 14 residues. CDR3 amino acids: CASSSAAGGNTIYF. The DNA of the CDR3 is TGTGCCAGCTCATCGGCGGCAGGGGGAAACACCATATATTTT.

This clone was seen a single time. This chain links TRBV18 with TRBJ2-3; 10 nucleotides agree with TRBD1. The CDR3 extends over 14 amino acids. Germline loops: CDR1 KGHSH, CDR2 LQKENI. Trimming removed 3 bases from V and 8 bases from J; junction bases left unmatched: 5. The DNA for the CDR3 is TGTGCCAGCTCACCTGGGACAGGGGCGGGTACGCAGTATTTT. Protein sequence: CASSPGTGAGTQYF.

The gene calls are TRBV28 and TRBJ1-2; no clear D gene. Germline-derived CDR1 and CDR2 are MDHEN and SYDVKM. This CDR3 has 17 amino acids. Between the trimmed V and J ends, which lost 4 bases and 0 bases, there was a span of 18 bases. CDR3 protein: CASSSPVWQISNYGYTF. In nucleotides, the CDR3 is TGTGCCAGCAGTTCTCCAGTTTGGCAGATTTCTAACTATGGCTACACCTTC.